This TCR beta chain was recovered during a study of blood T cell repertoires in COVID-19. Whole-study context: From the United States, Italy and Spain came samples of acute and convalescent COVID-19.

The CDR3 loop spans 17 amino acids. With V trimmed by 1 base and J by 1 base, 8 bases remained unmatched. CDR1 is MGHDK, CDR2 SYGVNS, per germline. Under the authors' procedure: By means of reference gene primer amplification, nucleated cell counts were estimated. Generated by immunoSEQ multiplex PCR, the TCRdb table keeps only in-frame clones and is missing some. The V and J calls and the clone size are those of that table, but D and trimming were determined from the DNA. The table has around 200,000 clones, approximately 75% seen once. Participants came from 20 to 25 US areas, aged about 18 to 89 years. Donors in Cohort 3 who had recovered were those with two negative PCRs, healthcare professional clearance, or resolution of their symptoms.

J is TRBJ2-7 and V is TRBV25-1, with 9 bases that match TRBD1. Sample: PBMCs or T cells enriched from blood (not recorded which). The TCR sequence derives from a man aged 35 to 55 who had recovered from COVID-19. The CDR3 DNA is TGTGCCAGCAGTGAATTTCGACGGGGACAGGGATCCTACGAGCAGTACTTC. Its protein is CASSEFRRGQGSYEQYF.